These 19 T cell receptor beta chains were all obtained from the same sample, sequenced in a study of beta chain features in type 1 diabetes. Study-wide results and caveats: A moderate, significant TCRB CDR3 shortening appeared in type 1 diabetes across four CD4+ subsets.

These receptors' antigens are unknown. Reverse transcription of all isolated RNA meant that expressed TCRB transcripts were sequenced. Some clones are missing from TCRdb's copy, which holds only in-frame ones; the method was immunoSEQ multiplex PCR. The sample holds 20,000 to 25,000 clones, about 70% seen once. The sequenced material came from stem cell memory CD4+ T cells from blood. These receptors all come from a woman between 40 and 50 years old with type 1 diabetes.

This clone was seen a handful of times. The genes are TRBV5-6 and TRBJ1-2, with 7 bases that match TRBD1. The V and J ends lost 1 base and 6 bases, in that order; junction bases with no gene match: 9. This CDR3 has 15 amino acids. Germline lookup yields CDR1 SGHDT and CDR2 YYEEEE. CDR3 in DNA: TGTGCCAGCAGCTTGCAAGGGGGCGACTTTGATGGCTACACCTTC. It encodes CASSLQGGDFDGYTF.

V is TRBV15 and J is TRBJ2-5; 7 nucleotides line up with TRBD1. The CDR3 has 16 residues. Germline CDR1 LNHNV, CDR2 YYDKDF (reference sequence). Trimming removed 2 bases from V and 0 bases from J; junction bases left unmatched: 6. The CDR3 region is CATSRSDREYQETQYF. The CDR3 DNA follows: TGTGCCACCAGCAGATCCGACAGGGAGTACCAAGAGACCCAGTACTTC.

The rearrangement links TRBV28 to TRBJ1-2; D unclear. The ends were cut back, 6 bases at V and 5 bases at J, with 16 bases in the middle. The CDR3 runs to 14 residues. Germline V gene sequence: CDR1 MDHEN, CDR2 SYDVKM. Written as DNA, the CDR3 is TGTGCCAGCAGCCCTATGAACCCCCGGTATGGCTACACCTTC. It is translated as CASSPMNPRYGYTF.

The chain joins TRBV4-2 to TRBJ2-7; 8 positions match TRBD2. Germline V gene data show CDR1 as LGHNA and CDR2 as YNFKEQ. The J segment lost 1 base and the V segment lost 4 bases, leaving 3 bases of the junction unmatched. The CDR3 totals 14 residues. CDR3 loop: CASSPSSGSYEQYF. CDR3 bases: TGTGCCAGCAGCCCGTCTAGCGGGTCCTACGAGCAGTACTTC.

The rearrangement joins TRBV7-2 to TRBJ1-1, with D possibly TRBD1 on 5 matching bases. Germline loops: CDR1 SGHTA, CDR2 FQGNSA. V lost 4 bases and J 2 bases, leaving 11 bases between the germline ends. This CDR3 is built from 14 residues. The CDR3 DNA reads TGTGCCAGCAGCTCCTGGGGGGAAAACACTGAAGCTTTCTTT. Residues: CASSSWGENTEAFF.

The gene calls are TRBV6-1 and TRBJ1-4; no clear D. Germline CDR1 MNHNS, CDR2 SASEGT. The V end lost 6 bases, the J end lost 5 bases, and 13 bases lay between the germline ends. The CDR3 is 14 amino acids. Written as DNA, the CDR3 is TGTGCCAGCAGGGACTACGGTGAGAATGAAAAACTGTTTTTT. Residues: CASRDYGENEKLFF.

CDR3 in DNA: TGTGCCAGCAGCTCGGGGACAGCTAACAATCAGCCCCAGCATTTT. Amino acids: CASSSGTANNQPQHF. The chain carries TRBV7-8 and TRBJ1-5, with TRBD1 matching over 7 bases. Germline V gene sequence: CDR1 SGHVS, CDR2 FQNEAQ. The length of the CDR3 is 15 residues. After removal of 4 bases from V and 3 bases from J, the junction contained 6 bases not matched to a gene. The full variable domain, with the rest looked up from reference TRBV7-8 and TRBJ1-5, is GAGVSQSPRYKVAKRGQDVALRCDPISGHVSLFWYQQALGQGPEFLTYFQNEAQLDKSGLPSDRFFAERPEGSVSTLKIQRTQQEDSAVYLCASSSGTANNQPQHFGDGTRLSIL.

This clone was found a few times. The CDR3 protein is CASSQDWQAATNEKLFF. CDR3 in DNA: TGTGCCAGCAGCCAAGATTGGCAGGCTGCAACTAATGAAAAACTGTTTTTT. The V and J genes are TRBV4-2 and TRBJ1-4; D remains unclear. Trimming removed 0 bases at V and 0 bases at J, with 11 bases between. The germline V gene encodes CDR1 LGHNA and CDR2 YNFKEQ. The CDR3 extends over 17 amino acids.

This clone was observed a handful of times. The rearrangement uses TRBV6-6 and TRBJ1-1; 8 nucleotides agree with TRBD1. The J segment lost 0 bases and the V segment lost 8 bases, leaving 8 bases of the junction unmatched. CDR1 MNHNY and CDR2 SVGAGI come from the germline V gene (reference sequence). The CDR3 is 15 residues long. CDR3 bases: TGTGCCAGCTCAGTGACAGGGGAGATGAACACTGAAGCTTTCTTT. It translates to CASSVTGEMNTEAFF.

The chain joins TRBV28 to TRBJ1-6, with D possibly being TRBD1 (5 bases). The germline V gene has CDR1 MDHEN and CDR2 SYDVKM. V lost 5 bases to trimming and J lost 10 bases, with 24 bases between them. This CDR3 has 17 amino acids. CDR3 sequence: CASSPKRDSRQPSPLHF. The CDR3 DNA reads TGTGCCAGCAGTCCCAAGAGGGACTCGCGTCAACCGTCACCCCTCCACTTT.

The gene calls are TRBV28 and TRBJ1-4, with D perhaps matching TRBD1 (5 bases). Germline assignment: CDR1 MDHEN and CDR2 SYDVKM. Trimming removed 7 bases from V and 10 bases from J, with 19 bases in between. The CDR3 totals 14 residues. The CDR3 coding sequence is TGTGCCAGCACCCGGCGGGGCTTAAGAGGAAAACTGTTTTTT. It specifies CASTRRGLRGKLFF.

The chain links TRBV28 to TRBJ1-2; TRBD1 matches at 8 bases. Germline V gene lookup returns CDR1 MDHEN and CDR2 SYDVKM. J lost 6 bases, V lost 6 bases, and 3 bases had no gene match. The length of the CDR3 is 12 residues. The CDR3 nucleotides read TGTGCCAGCAGCCGACAGGGGAATGGCTACACCTTC. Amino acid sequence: CASSRQGNGYTF.

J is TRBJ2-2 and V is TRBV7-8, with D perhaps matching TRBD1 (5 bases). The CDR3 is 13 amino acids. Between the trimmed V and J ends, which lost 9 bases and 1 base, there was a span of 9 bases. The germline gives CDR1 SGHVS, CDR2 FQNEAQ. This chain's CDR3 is CASLQGNTGELFF. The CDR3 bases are TGTGCCAGTCTTCAGGGGAACACCGGGGAGCTGTTTTTT.

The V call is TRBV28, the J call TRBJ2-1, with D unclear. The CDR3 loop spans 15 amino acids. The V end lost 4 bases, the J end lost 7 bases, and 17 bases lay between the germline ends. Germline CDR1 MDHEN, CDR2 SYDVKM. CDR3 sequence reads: CASSSGRITVNEQFF. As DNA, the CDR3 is TGTGCCAGCAGTTCAGGCAGGATAACGGTAAATGAGCAGTTCTTC.

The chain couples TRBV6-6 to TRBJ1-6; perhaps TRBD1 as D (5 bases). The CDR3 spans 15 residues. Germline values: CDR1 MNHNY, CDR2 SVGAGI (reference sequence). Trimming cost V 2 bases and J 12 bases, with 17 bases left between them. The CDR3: CASSYRNSPGGPLHF. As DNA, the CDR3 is TGTGCCAGCAGTTACCGCAACTCCCCCGGGGGACCCCTCCACTTT.

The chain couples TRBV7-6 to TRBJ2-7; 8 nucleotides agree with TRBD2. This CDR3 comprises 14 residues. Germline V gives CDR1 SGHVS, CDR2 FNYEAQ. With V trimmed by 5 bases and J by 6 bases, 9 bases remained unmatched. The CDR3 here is CASSREGGSGEQYF. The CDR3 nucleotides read TGTGCCAGCAGCCGGGAGGGGGGGTCTGGCGAGCAGTACTTC. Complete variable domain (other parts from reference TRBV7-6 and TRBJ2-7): GAGVSQSPRYKVTKRGQDVALRCDPISGHVSLYWYRQALGQGPEFLTYFNYEAQQDKSGLPNDRFSAERPEGSISTLTIQRTEQRDSAMYRCASSREGGSGEQYFGPGTRLTVT.

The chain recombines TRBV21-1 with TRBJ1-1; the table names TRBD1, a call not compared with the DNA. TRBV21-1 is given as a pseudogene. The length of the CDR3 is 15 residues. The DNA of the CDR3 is TGTGCCAGCAGCCTCCTGACAGGGAGGAACACTGAAGCTTTCTTT. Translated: CASSLLTGRNTEAFF.

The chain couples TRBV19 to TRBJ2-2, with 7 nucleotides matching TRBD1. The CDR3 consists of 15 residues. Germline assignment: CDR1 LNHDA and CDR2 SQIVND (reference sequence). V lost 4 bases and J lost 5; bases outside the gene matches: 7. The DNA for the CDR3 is TGTGCCAGTAGTACCAAGGGGGCGTGGACCGGGGAGCTGTTTTTT. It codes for CASSTKGAWTGELFF.

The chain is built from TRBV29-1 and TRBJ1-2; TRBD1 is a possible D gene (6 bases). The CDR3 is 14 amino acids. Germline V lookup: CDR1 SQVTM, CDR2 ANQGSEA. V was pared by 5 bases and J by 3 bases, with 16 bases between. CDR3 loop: CSVSLRGADYGYTF. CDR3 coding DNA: TGCAGCGTTTCTCTCCGGGGGGCTGACTATGGCTACACCTTC.